Described below is a single T cell receptor (beta chain) sequence and its context. Its antigen is as yet unknown. Sample time point: persistent/refractory GD, antithyroid drugs over 5 years with positive TRAb. Preparation of the TCR library used RNA extracted from PBMCs. Criteria from the American Thyroid Association guidelines were applied to diagnose Graves' disease. The sample comes from a study of regulatory T cells in long-lasting Graves disease. Study-level background: The term persistent Graves' disease signified upward of 5 years on antithyroid drugs with positive TSH receptor antibodies. Study results and limitations: Researchers examined only peripheral blood and not thyroid tissue. Preferential use of TRBV28, TRBJ1-2 and TRBJ2-5 was seen in persistent disease.

According to the study, TCR beta libraries were built with iRepertoire HTBI primers and CDR3-region Arm-PCR. One entry per CDR3 protein results from TCRdb running MiXCR on the multiplex PCR reads. The top ten hold 13% to 15% of the sample, which has hundreds of thousands of distinct CDR3 sequences, over 20% seen once. The length of the CDR3 is 14 residues. CDR1 MGHRA and CDR2 YSYEKL come from the germline V gene. The germline V and J ends were trimmed by 4 bases and 7 bases, with 17 bases remaining between them. This specimen consisted of peripheral blood mononuclear cells (PBMCs), obtained when the disease was refractory, from a patient treated with antithyroid drugs. This chain connects TRBV4-1 to TRBJ2-7; D is uncertain. The TCR was taken from a female donor with Graves disease. CDR3 coding DNA: TGCGCCAGCAGCCCGATGATAGACCCTGGGGAGCAGTACTTC. This sequence encodes CASSPMIDPGEQYF.